A selection of T cell receptor beta chains follows, all from one sample in a study of blood T cell repertoires in COVID-19. Method: immunoSEQ multiplex PCR; TCRdb's copy keeps in-frame clones and lacks some. The table lists around 54,000 clones, around 81% of them singletons. Specimen: peripheral blood. Receptors were obtained from a woman aged 55-70 years with acute or convalescent COVID-19. CDR3s include the opening cysteine and the closing phenylalanine or tryptophan. The D gene is left open where the match is weak. A clone size is listed for some rows: how often the clone was seen (once, few, many), or a class if it is expanded.

length | J | V | size | D | DNA | CDR3
14 | TRBJ1-2 | TRBV18 | few | TRBD1 | TGTGCCAGCTCACCGCAGGGGGCCCCAGACGGCTACACCTTC | CASSPQGAPDGYTF
14 | TRBJ1-5 | TRBV5-6 | - | - | TGTGCCAGCAGCCGGAGGGGGGGAAATCAGCCCCAGCATTTT | CASSRRGGNQPQHF
15 | TRBJ2-1 | TRBV6-1 | - | - | TGTGCCAGCAGTGAGACAGCCTCATCCTACAATGAGCAGTTCTTC | CASSETASSYNEQFF
16 | TRBJ2-1 | TRBV9 | once | TRBD2 | TGTGCCAGCAGCGTTCTAGCGGGGGGCCTCTACAATGAGCAGTTCTTC | CASSVLAGGLYNEQFF
12 | TRBJ2-2 | TRBV6-1 | medium-sized | - | TGTGCCAGCAGTGAATCTTTGGGGGAGCTGTTTTTT | CASSESLGELFF
16 | TRBJ2-5 | TRBV5-1 | - | TRBD2 | TGCGCCAGCAGCTGGACTAGCGGGAGAGGAAGGGAGACCCAGTACTTC | CASSWTSGRGRETQYF
14 | TRBJ2-3 | TRBV25-1 | - | TRBD2 | TGTGCCAGCACTCGGGGACTAGCGGGAGATACGCAGTATTTT | CASTRGLAGDTQYF
15 | TRBJ2-1 | TRBV7-3 | - | - | TGTGCCAGCAGCTTCGACCGGAGCTCCTACAATGAGCAGTTCTTC | CASSFDRSSYNEQFF
15 | TRBJ2-1 | TRBV5-1 | few | - | TGCGCCAGCAGCTCTCAAACAGGGAGTGGCAATGAGCAGTTCTTC | CASSSQTGSGNEQFF
13 | TRBJ2-5 | TRBV11-2 | few | - | TGTGCCAGCCGAGTAGCTGCTCAAGAGACCCAGTACTTC | CASRVAAQETQYF
14 | TRBJ2-7 | TRBV6-5 | - | TRBD1 | TGTGCCAGCAGGATGGACAGGGGCCGGGGCGAGCAGTACTTC | CASRMDRGRGEQYF
16 | TRBJ2-2 | TRBV5-1 | - | - | TGCGCCAGCAGCCCTTACTTACAGGGGAACACCGGGGAGCTGTTTTTT | CASSPYLQGNTGELFF
14 | TRBJ2-1 | TRBV5-8 | - | - | TGTGCCAGCAGCTTGACAGGGGGGGGGTATGAGCAGTTCTTC | CASSLTGGGYEQFF
18 | TRBJ2-4 | TRBV19 | - | TRBD2 | TGTGCCAGTAGGGATTTTGGCGGGAGCGTTATGGCCAAAAACATTCAGTACTTC | CASRDFGGSVMAKNIQYF
13 | TRBJ2-4 | TRBV5-8 | - | - | TGTGCCAGCAGTCCAAGGGGTGGGAACATTCAGTACTTC | CASSPRGGNIQYF
15 | TRBJ2-2 | TRBV9 | - | - | TGTGCCAGCAGTCCCGGACAAGCCTACACCGGGGAGCTGTTTTTT | CASSPGQAYTGELFF
15 | TRBJ1-6 | TRBV5-1 | - | - | TGCGCCAGCAGCTTGGAGGGGCAGGATAATTCACCCCTCCACTTT | CASSLEGQDNSPLHF
15 | TRBJ2-2 | TRBV5-1 | few | - | TGCGCCAGCAGCTTCGGGCAGGGGTTCGCCGGGGAGCTGTTTTTT | CASSFGQGFAGELFF
17 | TRBJ1-3 | TRBV5-6 | once | - | TGTGCCAGCAGCCCCCGGCCGCGGTATAACTCTGGAAACACCATATATTTT | CASSPRPRYNSGNTIYF
14 | TRBJ1-3 | TRBV6-6 | - | TRBD1 | TGTGCCAGCACCCGGACAGGGACAGGAAACACCATATATTTT | CASTRTGTGNTIYF
13 | TRBJ1-5 | TRBV28 | - | TRBD1 | TGTGCCGCGGGACAGGGGGCGGGTCAGCCCCAGCATTTT | CAAGQGAGQPQHF
16 | TRBJ2-2 | TRBV9 | - | TRBD1 | TGTGCCAGCAGCGTTGGGACAGGTGGGAACACCGGGGAGCTGTTTTTT | CASSVGTGGNTGELFF
13 | TRBJ2-7 | TRBV3-1/TRBV3-2 | - | TRBD1 | TGTGCCAGCAGTGGGACAGGGGGCCGCGAGCAGTACTTC | CASSGTGGREQYF
12 | TRBJ1-5 | TRBV2 | few | TRBD1 | TGTGCCAGCGGGACAGCATATCAGCCCCAGCATTTT | CASGTAYQPQHF
14 | TRBJ1-1 | TRBV7-3 | - | - | TGTGCCAGCAGCTTATTCCAGGGAACGACTGAAGCTTTCTTT | CASSLFQGTTEAFF
16 | TRBJ2-7 | TRBV5-1 | few | TRBD1 | TGCGCCAGCAGCAACCTGCTTCCGGGACAGTTAACTCGGCAGTACTTC | CASSNLLPGQLTRQYF
13 | TRBJ2-5 | TRBV6-5 | - | - | TGTGCCAGCAGGAGGGACTCAGGCGAGACCCAGTACTTC | CASRRDSGETQYF
12 | TRBJ1-4 | TRBV12-3/TRBV12-4 | - | - | TGTGCCAGCAGTTTTCCCGGGGAAAAACTGTTTTTT | CASSFPGEKLFF
14 | TRBJ2-3 | TRBV15 | - | TRBD1 | TGTGCCACCAGCCGTACAGGGGGTATAGATACGCAGTATTTT | CATSRTGGIDTQYF
14 | TRBJ1-4 | TRBV7-9 | - | TRBD1 | TGTGCCAGCAGCCAGGGACAGGGGAATGAAAAACTGTTTTTT | CASSQGQGNEKLFF
12 | TRBJ1-5 | TRBV24-1 | - | - | TGTGCCTCCGCGGGTCCGAATCAGCCCCAGCATTTT | CASAGPNQPQHF
14 | TRBJ1-1 | TRBV4-1 | once | - | TGCGCCAGCAGCCAAGTAAATCTGAACACTGAAGCTTTCTTT | CASSQVNLNTEAFF
15 | TRBJ1-1 | TRBV9 | - | TRBD1 | TGTGCCAGCAGCCTCAGGGGGATACCTAACAATGAAGCTTTCTTT | CASSLRGIPNNEAFF
15 | TRBJ1-5 | TRBV28 | - | - | TGTGCCAGCAGTTCCCCGGACAGCCGCAATCAGCCCCAGCATTTT | CASSSPDSRNQPQHF
17 | TRBJ1-4 | TRBV5-5 | - | - | TGTGCCAGCAGCTTAGCTCTGACCGGGAGCTTAAGAGAAAAACTGTTTTTT | CASSLALTGSLREKLFF
16 | TRBJ1-1 | TRBV5-6 | - | TRBD1 | TGTGCCAGCAGCCCACATGGGGGACAGATTACAACTGAAGCTTTCTTT | CASSPHGGQITTEAFF
14 | TRBJ1-1 | TRBV5-1 | - | - | TGCGCCAGCAGGGGGGAGGGCCCGAACACTGAAGCTTTCTTT | CASRGEGPNTEAFF
13 | TRBJ1-2 | TRBV7-6 | - | - | TGTGCCAGCAGTCAACCAACCGGGGATGGCTACACCTTC | CASSQPTGDGYTF
17 | TRBJ2-3 | TRBV19 | - | TRBD2 | TGTGCCAGTAGTGATCGAGCGGGGGGCTCGACCCTGGATACGCAGTATTTT | CASSDRAGGSTLDTQYF
14 | TRBJ2-7 | TRBV30 | - | - | TGTGCCTGGAGTGTAGTGGGGGCCGGATACGAGCAGTACTTC | CAWSVVGAGYEQYF